The 11 T cell receptor beta chains presented below share a single source sample, sequenced in a study of OX40 agonist ivuxolimab in advanced cancers. Sequencing was performed with immunoSEQ multiplex PCR; in TCRdb, only in-frame clones are kept and a portion is missing. The sample records tens of thousands of clones, 89% being singletons. The sample in question was CD4+ or CD8+ T cells sorted from blood, obtained in a trial of the OX40 agonist ivuxolimab. The receptors shown here come from an adult with an advanced solid tumor such as melanoma, head and neck, liver or kidney cancer.

This clone was observed a single time. V is TRBV7-8 and J is TRBJ2-5; D call uncertain. CDR1 and CDR2 (germline): SGHVS, FQNEAQ. V was pared by 3 bases and J by 5 bases, with 4 bases between. This CDR3 has 11 amino acids. DNA of the CDR3: TGTGCCAGCAGCTTGCAGGAGACCCAGTACTTC. Translated, it gives CASSLQETQYF.

The chain uses TRBV9 and TRBJ2-3, with D unresolved. In germline, CDR1 is SGDLS, CDR2 YYNGEE. The CDR3 length is 14 residues. V was cut by 3 bases and J by 2 bases, with 10 bases left in between. The CDR3 region is CASSETPYTDTQYF. As DNA, the CDR3 is TGTGCCAGCAGCGAGACACCTTACACAGATACGCAGTATTTT.

The chain joins TRBV4-1 to TRBJ2-5; 7 bases line up with TRBD2. This CDR3 comprises 14 residues. Trimming removed 5 bases from V and 3 bases from J; junction bases left unmatched: 6. Per germline, CDR1 MGHRA and CDR2 YSYEKL. CDR3 loop: CASSYSLAEETQYF. The CDR3 DNA reads as TGCGCCAGCAGCTATTCCCTAGCGGAAGAGACCCAGTACTTC.

This sequence joins TRBV7-2 and TRBJ1-5; TRBD1 is a possible D gene (6 bases). Trimming left V 5 bases short and J 8 bases short, with 13 bases between. This CDR3 contains 13 residues. The germline CDR1 and CDR2 sequences are SGHTA and FQGNSA. CDR3 loop: CASSRNKGEPQHF. The DNA of the CDR3 is TGTGCCAGCAGCCGGAACAAGGGGGAGCCCCAGCATTTT.

This chain joins TRBV7-2 and TRBJ2-7; TRBD1 agrees at 12 bases. Germline V gene lookup returns CDR1 SGHTA and CDR2 FQGNSA. Germline trimming cut 2 bases from V and 0 bases from J; bases unmatched to any gene: 5. The CDR3 has 17 amino acids. CDR3 in DNA: TGTGCCAGCAGCTTATTAGGGACAGGGGGCACCTCCTACGAGCAGTACTTC. Encoded protein: CASSLLGTGGTSYEQYF.

This chain uses TRBV11-3 with TRBJ2-7; 7 bases align to TRBD1. V lost 2 bases, J lost 4 bases, and 5 bases stayed unmatched. The CDR3 is 14 residues long. CDR1 and CDR2 from the germline V gene are SGHNT and YENEEA. The CDR3, as DNA: TGTGCCAGCAGCTTAAGCGACAGGGAGTACGAGCAGTACTTC. Translated, it gives CASSLSDREYEQYF.

The rearrangement uses TRBV7-9 and TRBJ2-5; 11 bases agree with TRBD1. This CDR3 is 14 amino acids long. J was trimmed by 5 bases and V by 3 bases; bases with no gene match: 2. CDR1 is SEHNR and CDR2 is FQNEAQ in the germline V gene (reference sequence). CDR3 in amino acids: CASSFRDRGETQYF. The CDR3 DNA reads as TGTGCCAGCAGCTTTCGGGACAGGGGGGAGACCCAGTACTTC.

The CDR3, as DNA: TGCAGCGTTGAAGAGGCCAGGGGACTAGCGGGAGTCGGGGAGCTGTTTTTT. It is translated as CSVEEARGLAGVGELFF. The chain is built from TRBV29-1 and TRBJ2-2, with 14 bases aligning to TRBD2. The J segment lost 7 bases and the V segment lost 0 bases, leaving 7 bases of the junction unmatched. CDR1 is SQVTM, CDR2 ANQGSEA, per germline. The CDR3 covers 17 residues.

This chain joins TRBV5-1 and TRBJ1-2; 9 nucleotides align to TRBD1. Germline trimming cut 2 bases from V and 8 bases from J; bases unmatched to any gene: 10. Germline CDR1 is SGHRS and CDR2 is YFSETQ. The CDR3 loop spans 15 amino acids. CDR3 nucleotide sequence: TGCGCCAGCAGCTTACTCATACAGGGGGCGGAAGGCTACACCTTC. It codes for CASSLLIQGAEGYTF.

This sequence joins TRBV4-3 and TRBJ2-3, with a possible D match to TRBD1 (6 bases). CDR3 length: 16 amino acids. Per germline, CDR1 LGHNA and CDR2 YSLEER. The ends were cut back, 4 bases at V and 2 bases at J, with 16 bases in the middle. CDR3 nucleotide sequence: TGCGCCAGCAGCCTCCAGGGGTCACGGGACACAGATACGCAGTATTTT. Translation: CASSLQGSRDTDTQYF.

This clone was seen only once. The chain is built from TRBV10-1 and TRBJ1-2; D gene ambiguous. The CDR3 length is 15 residues. The germline CDR1 and CDR2 sequences are WNHNN and SYGVQD (reference sequence). V lost 7 bases and J lost 0, with 15 bases in between. The CDR3 DNA is TGCGCCAGCATGGTGGAGCTCCGAGCTAACTATGGCTACACCTTC. Residues: CASMVELRANYGYTF.